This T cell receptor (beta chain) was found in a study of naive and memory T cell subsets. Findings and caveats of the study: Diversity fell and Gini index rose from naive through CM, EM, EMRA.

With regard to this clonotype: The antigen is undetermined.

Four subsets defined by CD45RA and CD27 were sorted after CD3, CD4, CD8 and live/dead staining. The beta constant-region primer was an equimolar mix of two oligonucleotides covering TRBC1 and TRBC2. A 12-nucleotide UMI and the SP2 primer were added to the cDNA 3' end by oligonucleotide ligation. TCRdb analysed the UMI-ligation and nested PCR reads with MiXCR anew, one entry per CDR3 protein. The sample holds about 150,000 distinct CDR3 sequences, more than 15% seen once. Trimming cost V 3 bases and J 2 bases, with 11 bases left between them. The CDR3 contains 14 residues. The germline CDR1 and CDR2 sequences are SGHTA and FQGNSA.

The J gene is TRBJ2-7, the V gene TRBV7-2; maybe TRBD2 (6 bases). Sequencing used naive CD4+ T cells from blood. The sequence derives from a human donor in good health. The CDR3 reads CASSLGGGPYEQYF. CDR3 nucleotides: TGTGCCAGCAGCTTGGGGGGTGGCCCCTACGAGCAGTACTTC.